The clone carrying this TCR beta chain was detected a few times. CDR1 is SGHTA and CDR2 is FQGNSA in the germline V gene. The length of the CDR3 is 14 residues. V gave up 4 bases and J gave up 4 bases; unmatched junction bases: 3. These data are taken from a study of T-cell reconstitution after alpha-beta-depleted transplantation in children. The authors prepared the TCRbeta library with unique molecular identifiers. Each CDR3 protein gets one entry after TCRdb re-called the PCR reads with MiXCR. Among approximately 640,000 distinct CDR3 sequences listed, 15% to 20% were seen once. The sequencing used PBMCs from the stem cell graft donor, collected from the stem cell graft. The clonotype originates from a human donor who donated a stem cell graft to a child with acute myeloid leukemia. The chain uses TRBV7-2 and TRBJ2-5, with TRBD1 matching over 10 bases. The CDR3: CASSSDRGRETQYF. The CDR3 DNA follows: TGTGCCAGCAGCTCGGACAGGGGGAGAGAGACCCAGTACTTC.